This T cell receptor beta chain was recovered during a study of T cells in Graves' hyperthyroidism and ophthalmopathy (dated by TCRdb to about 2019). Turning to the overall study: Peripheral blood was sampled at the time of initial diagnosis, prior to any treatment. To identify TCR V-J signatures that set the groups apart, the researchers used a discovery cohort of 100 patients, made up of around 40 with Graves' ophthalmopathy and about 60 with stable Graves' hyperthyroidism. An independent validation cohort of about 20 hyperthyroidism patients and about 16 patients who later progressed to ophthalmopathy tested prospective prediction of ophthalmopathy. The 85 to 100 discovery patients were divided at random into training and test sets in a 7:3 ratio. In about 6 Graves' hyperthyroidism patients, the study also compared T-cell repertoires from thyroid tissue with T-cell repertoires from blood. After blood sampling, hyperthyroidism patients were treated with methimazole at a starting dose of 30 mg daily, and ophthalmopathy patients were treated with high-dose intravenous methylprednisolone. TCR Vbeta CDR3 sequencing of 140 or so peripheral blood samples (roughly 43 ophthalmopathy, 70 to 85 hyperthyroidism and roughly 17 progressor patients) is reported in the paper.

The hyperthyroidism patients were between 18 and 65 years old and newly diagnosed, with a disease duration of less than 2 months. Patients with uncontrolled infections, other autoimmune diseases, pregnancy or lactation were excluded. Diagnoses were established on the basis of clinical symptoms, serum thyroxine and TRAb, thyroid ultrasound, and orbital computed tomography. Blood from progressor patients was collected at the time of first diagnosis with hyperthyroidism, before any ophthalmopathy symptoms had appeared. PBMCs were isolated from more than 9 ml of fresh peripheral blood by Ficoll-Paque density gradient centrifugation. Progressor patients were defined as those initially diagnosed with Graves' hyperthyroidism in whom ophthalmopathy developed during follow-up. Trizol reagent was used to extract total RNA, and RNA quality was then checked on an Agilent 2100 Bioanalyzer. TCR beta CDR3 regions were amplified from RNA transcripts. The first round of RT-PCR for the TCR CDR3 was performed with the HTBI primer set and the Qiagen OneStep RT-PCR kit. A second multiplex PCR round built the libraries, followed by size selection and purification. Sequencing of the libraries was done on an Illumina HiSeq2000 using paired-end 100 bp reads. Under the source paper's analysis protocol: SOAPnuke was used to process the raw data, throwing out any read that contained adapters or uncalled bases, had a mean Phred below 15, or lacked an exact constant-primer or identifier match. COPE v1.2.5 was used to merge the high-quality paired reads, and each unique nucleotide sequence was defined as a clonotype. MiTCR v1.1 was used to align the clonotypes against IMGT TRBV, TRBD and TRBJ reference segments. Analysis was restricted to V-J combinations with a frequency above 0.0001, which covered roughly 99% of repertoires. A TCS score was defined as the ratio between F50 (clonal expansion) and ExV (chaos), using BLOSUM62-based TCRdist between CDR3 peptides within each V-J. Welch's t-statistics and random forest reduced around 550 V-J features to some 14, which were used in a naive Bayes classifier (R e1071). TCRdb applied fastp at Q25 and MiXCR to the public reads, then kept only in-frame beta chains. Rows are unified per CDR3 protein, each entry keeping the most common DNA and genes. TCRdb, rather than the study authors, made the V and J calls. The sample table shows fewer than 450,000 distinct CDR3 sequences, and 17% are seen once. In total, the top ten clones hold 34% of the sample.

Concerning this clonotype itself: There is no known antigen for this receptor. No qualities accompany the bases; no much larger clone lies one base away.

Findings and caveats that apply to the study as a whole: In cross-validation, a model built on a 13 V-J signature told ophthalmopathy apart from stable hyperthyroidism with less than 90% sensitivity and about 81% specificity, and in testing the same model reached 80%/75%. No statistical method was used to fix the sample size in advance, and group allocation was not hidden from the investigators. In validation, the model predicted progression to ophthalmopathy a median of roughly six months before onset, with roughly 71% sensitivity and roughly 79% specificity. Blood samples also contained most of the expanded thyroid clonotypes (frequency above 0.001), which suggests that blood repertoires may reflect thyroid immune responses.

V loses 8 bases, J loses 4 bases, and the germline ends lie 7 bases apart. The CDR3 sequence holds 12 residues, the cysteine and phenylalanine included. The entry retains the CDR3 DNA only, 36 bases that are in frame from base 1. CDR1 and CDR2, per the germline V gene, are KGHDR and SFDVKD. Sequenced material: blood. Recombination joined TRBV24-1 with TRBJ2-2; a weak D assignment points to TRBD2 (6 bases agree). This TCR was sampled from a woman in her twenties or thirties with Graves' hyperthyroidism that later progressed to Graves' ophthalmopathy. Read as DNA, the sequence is TGTGCCACCATGGGGGGCACCGGGGAGCTGTTTTTT. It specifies CATMGGTGELFF.